Listed below are T cell receptor beta chains from one sample, sequenced in a study of beta chain features in type 1 diabetes. Repertoires were generated with immunoSEQ multiplex PCR, while TCRdb's copy carries only in-frame clones and drops some. This sample has approximately 470,000 clones, with 30% found just once. The sequenced sample consisted of naive CD4+ T cells from blood. These TCRs come from a man between 18 and 35 years old in good health. Both conserved end residues are part of each CDR3. The order of the fields is D gene, J gene, CDR3 length, V gene, clone size, CDR3 protein, CDR3 DNA. D genes are given only for firm matches. Size tells how often a clone was seen (once, few, many) or the class of an expanded clone, and some rows leave it out.

d_call: NA; j_call: TRBJ1-2; cdr3_length: 13; v_call: TRBV13; clone_size: NA; cdr3_aa: CASKAGAFGGYTF; cdr3_nt: TGTGCCAGCAAGGCAGGGGCCTTTGGTGGCTACACCTTC
d_call: NA; j_call: TRBJ1-5; cdr3_length: 12; v_call: TRBV30; clone_size: NA; cdr3_aa: CAWSVREQPQHF; cdr3_nt: TGTGCCTGGAGTGTACGGGAGCAGCCCCAGCATTTT
d_call: NA; j_call: TRBJ2-3; cdr3_length: 15; v_call: TRBV2; clone_size: NA; cdr3_aa: CASSIAHSSTDTQYF; cdr3_nt: TGTGCCAGCAGTATTGCACACTCTAGCACAGATACGCAGTATTTT
d_call: TRBD1; j_call: TRBJ2-5; cdr3_length: 14; v_call: TRBV29-1; clone_size: NA; cdr3_aa: CSVDRDRGMETQYF; cdr3_nt: TGCAGCGTGGACCGGGACAGGGGAATGGAGACCCAGTACTTC
d_call: NA; j_call: TRBJ1-1; cdr3_length: 17; v_call: TRBV7-9; clone_size: NA; cdr3_aa: CASSLLPGKGVSTEAFF; cdr3_nt: TGTGCCAGCAGCTTACTTCCTGGTAAGGGGGTGAGCACTGAAGCTTTCTTT
d_call: TRBD1; j_call: TRBJ2-7; cdr3_length: 14; v_call: TRBV6-6; clone_size: NA; cdr3_aa: CASQGAREAYEQYF; cdr3_nt: TGTGCCAGCCAGGGGGCAAGGGAGGCCTACGAGCAGTACTTC
d_call: TRBD2; j_call: TRBJ2-7; cdr3_length: 14; v_call: TRBV27; clone_size: NA; cdr3_aa: CASSRLAGGVKQYF; cdr3_nt: TGTGCCAGCAGTAGACTAGCGGGAGGGGTAAAGCAGTACTTC
d_call: NA; j_call: TRBJ2-3; cdr3_length: 15; v_call: TRBV7-2; clone_size: few; cdr3_aa: CASSLASGQGDLQYF; cdr3_nt: TGTGCCAGCAGCTTAGCGTCGGGACAAGGGGATTTGCAGTATTTT
d_call: NA; j_call: TRBJ2-7; cdr3_length: 14; v_call: TRBV9; clone_size: NA; cdr3_aa: CASSVVGNFHEQYF; cdr3_nt: TGTGCCAGCAGCGTAGTGGGAAACTTCCACGAGCAGTACTTC
d_call: TRBD2; j_call: TRBJ2-5; cdr3_length: 14; v_call: TRBV6-1; clone_size: few; cdr3_aa: CASTEQRGLETQYF; cdr3_nt: TGTGCCAGCACTGAACAGCGGGGCCTGGAGACCCAGTACTTC
d_call: NA; j_call: TRBJ2-7; cdr3_length: 13; v_call: TRBV5-1; clone_size: NA; cdr3_aa: CASSREGQYEQYF; cdr3_nt: TGCGCCAGCAGCCGGGAGGGACAGTACGAGCAGTACTTC
d_call: TRBD1; j_call: TRBJ2-7; cdr3_length: 14; v_call: TRBV7-3; clone_size: NA; cdr3_aa: CASSPTGGSSEQYF; cdr3_nt: TGTGCCAGCAGCCCTACAGGGGGGAGTTCCGAGCAGTACTTC
d_call: NA; j_call: TRBJ2-5; cdr3_length: 12; v_call: TRBV5-1; clone_size: few; cdr3_aa: CASSLDRETQYF; cdr3_nt: TGCGCCAGCAGCTTGGACCGAGAGACCCAGTACTTC